Below are 31 T cell receptor beta chains sequenced from a single sample in a study of regulatory T cells in long-lasting Graves disease (dated by TCRdb to 2020 to 2022). Library method: multiplex PCR. The sequencer was an Illumina HiSeq 4000. TCR beta libraries were built with iRepertoire HTBI primers and Arm-PCR amplification of CDR3 regions. TCRdb trimmed public reads at Q25 via fastp, called clones via MiXCR and kept in-frame beta chains. Under each unique CDR3 protein, matching rows form one entry showing the most common genes and DNA. Recorded for this sample are around 420,000 distinct CDR3 sequences; approximately 15% of them occurred a single time. The ten largest clones add up to about 8.2% of the sample. The time point label, as the study defines it: newly diagnosed GD, antithyroid drugs for less than 3 months. For both TCR sequencing and RNA sequencing, RNA was extracted from PBMCs using TRIzol.

A further study also used this sample, focusing on T cells in Graves' hyperthyroidism and ophthalmopathy.

The specimen comprised peripheral blood mononuclear cells (PBMCs), sampled at new diagnosis, from a patient treated with antithyroid drugs. These receptors were collected from a woman between 40 and 50 years old with Graves disease. Donor details come from another sample of the same person, matched by shared clones.

The chain links TRBV4-2 to TRBJ2-2; 11 bases align to TRBD2. The germline gives CDR1 LGHNA, CDR2 YNFKEQ. Trimming at V came to 3 bases and at J to 6 bases, leaving 6 bases not matched to a gene. The CDR3 runs 16 residues. CDR3 amino acids: CASSQDPGLAAGELFF. CDR3 in DNA: TGTGCCAGCAGCCAGGACCCGGGACTAGCGGCCGGGGAGCTGTTTTTT.

This clonotype occurred many times. V usage is TRBV30 and J usage is TRBJ2-3; D may be TRBD1 (6 bases). The CDR3 contains 14 residues. From germline, CDR1 is GTSNPN and CDR2 SVGIG (reference sequence). V was cut by 4 bases and J by 3 bases, with 14 bases left in between. CDR3 sequence reads: CAWTGARTTDTQYF. The CDR3 DNA sequence: TGTGCCTGGACAGGGGCCAGGACGACAGATACGCAGTATTTT.

This clonotype was observed a few times. The rearrangement uses TRBV9 and TRBJ1-5; D is possibly TRBD1 (5 bases). V lost 7 bases and J lost 5, with 13 bases in between. The germline V gene has CDR1 SGDLS and CDR2 YYNGEE. There are 13 residues in the CDR3. For the CDR3, the DNA is TGTGCCAGCGGGGACGGTGGCCATCAGCCCCAGCATTTT. Its translation: CASGDGGHQPQHF.

This clonotype was seen more than once but under ten times. This chain connects TRBV6-5 to TRBJ1-1; a possible D gene is TRBD1 (6 bases). V lost 0 bases and J 6 bases, leaving 17 bases between the germline ends. The CDR3 has 16 residues. Germline V gene data show CDR1 as MNHEY and CDR2 as SVGAGI. The CDR3 bases are TGTGCCAGCAGTTACTCGATTAATGGCAGGGGCCCTGAAGCTTTCTTT. Translating gives CASSYSINGRGPEAFF.

The rearrangement links TRBV28 to TRBJ1-5; tentative D call: TRBD1 (6 bases). The length of the CDR3 is 16 residues. The V end lost 4 bases, the J end lost 5 bases, and 18 bases lay between the germline ends. The V gene's germline CDR1 is MDHEN and CDR2 SYDVKM. In DNA, the CDR3 is TGTGCCAGCAGTTCGAGGGGGGGGCGATTAGATCAGCCCCAGCATTTT. Amino acids: CASSSRGGRLDQPQHF. The whole variable domain, filled in from reference TRBV28 and TRBJ1-5, reads DVKVTQSSRYLVKRTGEKVFLECVQDMDHENMFWYRQDPGLGLRLIYFSYDVKMKEKGDIPEGYSVSREKKERFSLILESASTNQTSMYLCASSSRGGRLDQPQHFGDGTRLSIL.

This clonotype has only a few counts. The V call is TRBV20-1, the J call TRBJ1-1; D is possibly TRBD1 (6 bases). CDR3 length: 15 residues. V shed 4 bases and J shed 0 bases, with 15 bases lying between them. Looked up from germline, CDR1 is DFQATT and CDR2 is SNEGSKA (reference sequence). The CDR3 here is CSANLPGAVNTEAFF. CDR3 nucleotide sequence: TGCAGTGCTAACCTCCCAGGGGCCGTGAACACTGAAGCTTTCTTT.

This clonotype appeared many times. The chain links TRBV29-1 to TRBJ1-5; the D gene is possibly TRBD1 (5 bases). CDR1 SQVTM and CDR2 ANQGSEA come from the germline V gene. This CDR3 is built from 14 residues. The V end lost 7 bases, the J end lost 6 bases, and 19 bases lay between the germline ends. The CDR3 coding sequence is TGCAGCGCCCGGAACGGGGGATCGGGTCAGCCCCAGCATTTT. As protein: CSARNGGSGQPQHF.

There are many counts of this clonotype. The chain carries TRBV12-3 or TRBV12-4 and TRBJ1-3; D uncertain. The CDR3 totals 17 residues. V was pared by 3 bases and J by 2 bases, with 17 bases between. The CDR3 DNA reads TGTGCCAGCAGTTTGGTAATGGAAGGAGGTGCTGGAAACACCATATATTTT. This gives the protein CASSLVMEGGAGNTIYF.

This chain joins TRBV7-9 and TRBJ2-1; a weak D match, TRBD1 (5 bases). Deletions cut 2 bases from V and 8 bases from J, with 10 bases between. The CDR3 has 13 amino acids. CDR1 SEHNR and CDR2 FQNEAQ come from the germline V gene (reference sequence). The CDR3 protein is CASSLTSGHEQFF. The CDR3 nucleotides read TGTGCCAGCAGCTTAACCTCAGGGCATGAGCAGTTCTTC.

There are many counts of this clonotype. For the CDR3, the DNA is TGTGCCAGCAGCAAAGGGGCTAGCGGGAGGGCAAACACAGATACGCAGTATTTT. It translates to CASSKGASGRANTDTQYF. The chain uses TRBV7-3 and TRBJ2-3; 12 bases agree with TRBD2. Germline V CDR1 and CDR2: SGHTA, FQGTGA. V trimming: 5 bases; J trimming: 2 bases; junction bases outside the gene matches: 11. The CDR3 length is 18 residues.

This clonotype was recorded many times. This chain links TRBV28 with TRBJ2-3, with 8 bases lining up with TRBD2. The germline V gene encodes CDR1 MDHEN and CDR2 SYDVKM. The CDR3 covers 20 residues. Trimming cost V 6 bases and J 2 bases; bases outside gene matches: 22. The CDR3 sequence: CASRRSASGLTTTFTDTQYF. In nucleotides, the CDR3 is TGTGCCAGCAGGCGTAGTGCTAGCGGGCTCACAACGACCTTCACAGATACGCAGTATTTT.

Ten or more counts support this clonotype. The chain links TRBV27 to TRBJ2-7, with unresolved D. V was cut by 4 bases and J by 3 bases, with 7 bases left in between. The CDR3 runs 12 residues. Germline V gene data show CDR1 as MNHEY and CDR2 as SMNVEV (reference sequence). The CDR3 loop reads CASSSPFYEQYF. CDR3 sequence (DNA): TGTGCCAGCAGTTCCCCTTTCTACGAGCAGTACTTC.

In its sample, this clonotype was seen a few times. The chain is built from TRBV7-9 and TRBJ2-7; the match to TRBD2 covers 8 bases. After removal of 5 bases from V and 0 bases from J, the junction contained 24 bases not matched to a gene. The CDR3 contains 21 residues. Germline V gene lookup returns CDR1 SEHNR and CDR2 FQNEAQ (reference sequence). CDR3 region: CASSMNSRAGTRTQSSYEQYF. CDR3 sequence (DNA): TGTGCCAGCAGCATGAACTCCCGGGCCGGGACTAGGACCCAGAGCTCCTACGAGCAGTACTTC.

V and J are TRBV9 and TRBJ2-2, with 8 bases aligning to TRBD1. The length of the CDR3 is 13 residues. V shed 5 bases, J shed 3 bases, and the junction held 0 bases outside the gene matches. Germline-derived CDR1 and CDR2 are SGDLS and YYNGEE. As DNA, the CDR3 is TGTGCCAGCAGGGGACAGGACACCGGGGAGCTGTTTTTT. This sequence encodes CASRGQDTGELFF.

This clonotype was seen repeatedly, ten times or more. The gene calls are TRBV18 and TRBJ2-1; TRBD2 might be the D (6 bases). The CDR3 has 16 residues. The V and J ends lost 6 bases and 6 bases respectively, with 21 bases between them. Germline-derived CDR1 and CDR2 are KGHSH and LQKENI. The CDR3: CASSLSSVRGGNEQFF. For the CDR3, the DNA is TGTGCCAGCTCCCTAAGTTCGGTGCGGGGCGGCAATGAGCAGTTCTTC.

The genes are TRBV12-5 and TRBJ1-1; D remains ambiguous. The CDR3 loop spans 11 amino acids. Germline V lookup: CDR1 LGHNT, CDR2 FRNRAP. V shed 7 bases and J shed 1 base, with 4 bases lying between them. For the CDR3, the DNA is TGTGCTAGTGTTGAGAACACTGAAGCTTTCTTT. Its protein is CASVENTEAFF.

This clonotype was picked up many times. The gene calls are TRBV24-1 and TRBJ2-1; the match to TRBD2 covers 10 bases. Germline V CDR1 and CDR2: KGHDR, SFDVKD. The CDR3 length is 14 residues. The junction had 1 base not matched to a gene; V was cut back by 7 bases and J by 2 bases. The CDR3 spells CATRSGRAYNEQFF. The CDR3 DNA sequence: TGTGCCACCAGAAGCGGGAGGGCCTACAATGAGCAGTTCTTC.

With respect to this clonotype: A read error may explain this, as a much larger clone is one base away. The chain joins TRBV28 to TRBJ1-2, with D hard to call. The V gene lost 3 bases and the J gene lost 1 base, with 12 bases spanning the gap. The germline CDR1 and CDR2 sequences are MDHEN and SYDVKM. The CDR3 is 15 amino acids. Here the CDR3 DNA reads TGTGCCAGCAGTTTTTTTTGGGAGGATAACTATGGCTACACCTTC. This gives the protein CASSFFWEDNYGYTF.

This clonotype was found many times. This chain links TRBV2 with TRBJ2-1, with 7 bases fitting TRBD2. CDR3 length: 13 residues. V lost 6 bases to trimming and J lost 8 bases; unmatched junction nucleotides: 7. Germline V lookup: CDR1 SNHLY, CDR2 FYNNEI. The CDR3 is CASSEGGSDEQFF. Here the CDR3 DNA reads TGTGCCAGCAGCGAGGGAGGGAGTGATGAGCAGTTCTTC.

The chain combines TRBV18 with TRBJ2-1, with 11 bases fitting TRBD1. CDR1 and CDR2 (germline): KGHSH, LQKENI. Trimming removed 2 bases from V and 0 bases from J; junction bases left unmatched: 12. The CDR3 extends over 20 amino acids. The CDR3 loop reads CASSPTPGQGAGGSYNEQFF. The CDR3 coding sequence is TGTGCCAGCTCACCAACCCCAGGACAGGGGGCAGGGGGCTCCTACAATGAGCAGTTCTTC.

There are a few counts of this clonotype. The rearrangement uses TRBV12-3 or TRBV12-4 and TRBJ1-2, with no clear D. V was clipped by 6 bases and J by 0 bases, with 8 bases between them. The CDR3 totals 13 residues. The CDR3 DNA reads as TGTGCCAGCAGCGCTACATCTAACTATGGCTACACCTTC. Its protein product is CASSATSNYGYTF.

With respect to this clonotype: This likely reflects a read error, since a far larger clone is one base away. The chain joins TRBV11-1 to TRBJ2-4, with 10 positions matching TRBD2. The CDR3 totals 17 residues. Looked up from germline, CDR1 is SGHAT and CDR2 is FQDESV (reference sequence). CDR3 in DNA: TGTGCCAGCAGCTTAAATGGGGGACTAGCGAGTAGGAATGAGCACTTCTTC. This translates into CASSLNGGLASRNEHFF.

The V call is TRBV12-5, the J call TRBJ2-5, with 12 bases aligning to TRBD2. This CDR3 is 16 amino acids long. Germline V CDR1 and CDR2: LGHNT, FRNRAP. V shed 3 bases and J 2 bases; nucleotides not matched to a gene: 4. DNA for the CDR3: TGTGCTAGTGGTTTCTCTGGACTAGCGGGGCAAGAGACCCAGTACTTC. Protein product: CASGFSGLAGQETQYF.

This clonotype appeared many times. The rearrangement links TRBV28 to TRBJ2-4; the match to TRBD2 covers 11 bases. The CDR3 has 14 residues. The J segment lost 8 bases and the V segment lost 5 bases, leaving 5 bases of the junction unmatched. Germline V gene sequence: CDR1 MDHEN, CDR2 SYDVKM. As DNA, the CDR3 is TGTGCCAGCAGTCTAATGACTAGCGGGGACATTCAGTACTTC. The encoded protein is CASSLMTSGDIQYF.

This clonotype was picked up a small number of times. The chain combines TRBV2 with TRBJ2-3; D uncertain. The CDR3 loop spans 12 amino acids. CDR1 is SNHLY, CDR2 FYNNEI, per germline. The ends were cut back, 8 bases at V and 2 bases at J, with 8 bases in the middle. Here the CDR3 DNA reads TGTGCCAGCGCGGCTACCACAGATACGCAGTATTTT. Its translation: CASAATTDTQYF.

This clonotype was observed at least ten times. The chain has TRBV11-2 and TRBJ2-1; D call uncertain. Germline V CDR1 and CDR2: SGHAT, FQNNGV. Trimming left V 1 base short and J 2 bases short, with 12 bases between. This CDR3 has 16 residues. The chain's CDR3 is CASSLASGWAYNEQFF. In DNA, the CDR3 is TGTGCCAGCAGCTTAGCGTCCGGGTGGGCCTACAATGAGCAGTTCTTC.

This clonotype has ten or more counts. The chain links TRBV12-3 or TRBV12-4 to TRBJ1-6, with D possibly being TRBD1 (5 bases). This CDR3 comprises 13 residues. V was trimmed by 6 bases and J by 8 bases, leaving 11 bases between them. The CDR3 DNA reads TGTGCCAGCAGACCAATGACAGATTCACCCCTCCACTTT. It specifies CASRPMTDSPLHF.

This clonotype has only a few counts. The chain's CDR3 is CSARGIRDGKTNYGYTF. The CDR3 nucleotides are TGCAGTGCTAGGGGTATAAGGGACGGGAAGACTAACTATGGCTACACCTTC. The rearrangement links TRBV20-1 to TRBJ1-2; weak D call: TRBD1 (5 bases). Trimming pared 3 bases from V and 0 bases from J, leaving 20 bases between. Germline values: CDR1 DFQATT, CDR2 SNEGSKA (reference sequence). CDR3 length: 17 residues.

The chain has TRBV15 and TRBJ1-5, with D possibly matching TRBD1 (6 bases). The germline V and J ends were trimmed by 5 bases and 0 bases, with 14 bases remaining between them. This CDR3 has 16 amino acids. Germline V gene sequence: CDR1 LNHNV, CDR2 YYDKDF (reference sequence). The chain's CDR3 is CATSGGTPYSNQPQHF. The CDR3 DNA sequence: TGTGCCACCAGCGGGGGGACACCTTATAGCAATCAGCCCCAGCATTTT. Filled out from reference TRBV15 and TRBJ1-5, the complete variable domain reads DAMVIQNPRYQVTQFGKPVTLSCSQTLNHNVMYWYQQKSSQAPKLLFHYYDKDFNNEADTPDNFQSRRPNTSFCFLDIRSPGLGDTAMYLCATSGGTPYSNQPQHFGDGTRLSIL.

The sample holds many counts of this clonotype. The rearrangement uses TRBV28 and TRBJ2-7; 7 nucleotides align to TRBD2. Germline CDR1 and CDR2: MDHEN and SYDVKM. The CDR3 spans 14 residues. The V segment lost 4 bases and the J segment 2 bases; nucleotides outside the gene matches: 5. CDR3 region: CASSSPGGTYEQYF. The CDR3 DNA is TGTGCCAGCAGTTCCCCCGGGGGGACCTACGAGCAGTACTTC. Full variable domain (outside the CDR3, taken from reference TRBV28 and TRBJ2-7): DVKVTQSSRYLVKRTGEKVFLECVQDMDHENMFWYRQDPGLGLRLIYFSYDVKMKEKGDIPEGYSVSREKKERFSLILESASTNQTSMYLCASSSPGGTYEQYFGPGTRLTVT.

This clonotype has a count of ten or more. The chain joins TRBV2 to TRBJ2-2; the D is unclear. Germline V gene sequence: CDR1 SNHLY, CDR2 FYNNEI. The CDR3 consists of 12 residues. V was cut by 2 bases and J by 6 bases, with 4 bases left in between. CDR3 protein: CASSESAGELFF. Here the CDR3 DNA reads TGTGCCAGCAGTGAAAGTGCCGGGGAGCTGTTTTTT.